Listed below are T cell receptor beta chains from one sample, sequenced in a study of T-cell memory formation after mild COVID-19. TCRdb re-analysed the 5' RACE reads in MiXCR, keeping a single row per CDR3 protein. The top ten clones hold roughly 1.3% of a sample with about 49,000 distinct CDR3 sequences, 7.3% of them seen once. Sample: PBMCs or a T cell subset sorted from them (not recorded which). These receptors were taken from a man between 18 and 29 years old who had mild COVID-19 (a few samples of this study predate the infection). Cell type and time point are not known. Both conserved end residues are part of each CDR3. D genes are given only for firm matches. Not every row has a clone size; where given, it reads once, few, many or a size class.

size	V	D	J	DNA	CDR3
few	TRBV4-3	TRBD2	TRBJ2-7	TGCGCCAGCAGCCGGACTACTAGCGGTGGGTACGAGCAGTACTTC	CASSRTTSGGYEQYF
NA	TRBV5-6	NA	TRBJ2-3	TGTGCCAGCAGCCAGGAGTTCTCTACGCAGTATTTT	CASSQEFSTQYF
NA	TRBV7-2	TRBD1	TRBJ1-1	TGTGCCAGCAGCCCGGGACAGGGGAAGATCACTGAAGCTTTCTTT	CASSPGQGKITEAFF
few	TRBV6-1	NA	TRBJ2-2	TGTGCCAGCAGTGAAGAGTGGCGGGACCGGGAGCTGTTTTTT	CASSEEWRDRELFF
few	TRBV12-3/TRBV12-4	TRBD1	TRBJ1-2	TGTGCCAGCAGTTTTGGGACAGGGGGCGCTGATATCGATGGCTACACCTTC	CASSFGTGGADIDGYTF
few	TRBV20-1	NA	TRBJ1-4	TGCAGTGCTAGAGATGGGATTACTAATGAAAAACTGTTTTTT	CSARDGITNEKLFF
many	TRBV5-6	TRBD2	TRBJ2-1	TGTGCCAGCAGCTCCCCTGGGGCTAGCGGCTCCTACAATGAGCAGTTCTTC	CASSSPGASGSYNEQFF
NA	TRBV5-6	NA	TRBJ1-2	TGTGCCAGCAGCTTGGGGTCAACCTATGGCTACACCTTC	CASSLGSTYGYTF
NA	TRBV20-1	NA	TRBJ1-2	TGCAGTGCTAGGGAAGTCGCACGGGATGGCTACACCTTC	CSAREVARDGYTF
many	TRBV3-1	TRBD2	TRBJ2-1	TGTGCCAGCAGCCAAGGTAGCGGGGGGGCCAATGAGCAGTTCTTC	CASSQGSGGANEQFF
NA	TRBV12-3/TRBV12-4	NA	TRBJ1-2	TGTGCCACCTCTCGCTGGTATGGCTACACCTTC	CATSRWYGYTF
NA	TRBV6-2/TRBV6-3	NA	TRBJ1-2	TGTGCCAGCACCAGACAGGACTATGGCTACACCTTC	CASTRQDYGYTF
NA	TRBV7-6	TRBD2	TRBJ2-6	TGTGCCAGCAGCTTAATGATCAGCGGGACCGGGGCCAACGTCCTGACTTTC	CASSLMISGTGANVLTF
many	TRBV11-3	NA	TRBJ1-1	TGTGCCAGCAGCCCGGGGGCTACTGAAGCTTTCTTT	CASSPGATEAFF
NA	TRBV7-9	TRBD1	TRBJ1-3	TGTGCCAGCAGCTTCACAGGGGATGGAAACACCATATATTTT	CASSFTGDGNTIYF
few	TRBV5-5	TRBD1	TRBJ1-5	TGTGCCAGCAGCTTGAGGACAGGAGACCAGCCCCAGCATTTT	CASSLRTGDQPQHF
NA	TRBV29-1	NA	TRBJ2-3	TGCAGCGGGCTGCGTAGGGATACGCAGTATTTT	CSGLRRDTQYF
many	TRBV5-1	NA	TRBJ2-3	TGCGCCAGCAGCGTCCGGGACCCCAGTGATACGCAGTATTTT	CASSVRDPSDTQYF
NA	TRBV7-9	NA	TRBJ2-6	TGTGCCAGCACGTACTCTGGGGCCAACGTCCTGACTTTC	CASTYSGANVLTF
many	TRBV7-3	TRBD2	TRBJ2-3	TGTGCCAGCAGCGCGCGGGGGTTGGGCACAGATACGCAGTATTTT	CASSARGLGTDTQYF
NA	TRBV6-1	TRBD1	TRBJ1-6	TGTGCCACCACATTCCTACAATTGTCCCGGGACAGGGGTAGGCACCTCCACTTT	CATTFLQLSRDRGRHLHF
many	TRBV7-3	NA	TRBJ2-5	TGTGCCAGCAGCTTAAGGGGGTACAATGGCGAGACCCAGTACTTC	CASSLRGYNGETQYF
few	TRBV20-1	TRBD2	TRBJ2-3	TGCAGTGCTAGGGGTTGGGGGTCTAGCGGGGTTGATACGCAGTATTTT	CSARGWGSSGVDTQYF
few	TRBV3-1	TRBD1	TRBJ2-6	TGTGCCAGCAGCCAAGACAACAGGGGGCCCGTCCTGACTTTC	CASSQDNRGPVLTF
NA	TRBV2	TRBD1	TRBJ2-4	TGTGCCAGCAGTGCGTGGACAGGGGGGAGTTTAGCCAAAAACATTCAGTACTTC	CASSAWTGGSLAKNIQYF
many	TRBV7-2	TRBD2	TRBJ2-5	TGTGCCAGCAGCGCCAAGCGGGGGGTCTTTGGAGAGACCCAGTACTTC	CASSAKRGVFGETQYF
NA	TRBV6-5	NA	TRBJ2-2	TGTGCCAGCAGTTATGGCGGGGAGAACACCGGGGAGCTGTTTTTT	CASSYGGENTGELFF
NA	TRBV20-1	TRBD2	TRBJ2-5	TGCAGTGCTACTAGCGGGGGGGCGGCACGGACCCAGTACTTC	CSATSGGAARTQYF
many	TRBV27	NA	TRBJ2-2	TGTGCCAGCAGTTACCTCGACAGACCGAACACCGGGGAGCTGTTTTTT	CASSYLDRPNTGELFF
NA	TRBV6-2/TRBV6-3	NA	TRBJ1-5	TGTGCCAGCCAAGGGGACGGCAATCAGCCCCAGCATTTT	CASQGDGNQPQHF
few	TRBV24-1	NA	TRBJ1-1	TGTGCCACCAGTGGCAGGTCGACTGAAGCTTTCTTT	CATSGRSTEAFF
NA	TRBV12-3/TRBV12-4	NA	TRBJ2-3	TGTGCCAGCTGTGGCTCTAGCACAGATACGCAGTATTTT	CASCGSSTDTQYF
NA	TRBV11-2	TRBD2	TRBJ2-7	TGTGCCAGCAGCTCAATCCGGGGGGGCCGCAACGAGCAGTACTTC	CASSSIRGGRNEQYF
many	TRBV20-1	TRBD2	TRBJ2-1	TGCAGTGCTAGAGGACTAGCGGGGGACTCCTACAATGAGCAGTTCTTC	CSARGLAGDSYNEQFF
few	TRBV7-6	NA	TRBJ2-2	TGTGCCAGCCGGGACACTCTCAGGGGCGGGGAGCTGTTTTTT	CASRDTLRGGELFF
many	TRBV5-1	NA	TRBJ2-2	TGCGCCAGCCGGTTTTTCATGAACACCGGGGAGCTGTTTTTT	CASRFFMNTGELFF
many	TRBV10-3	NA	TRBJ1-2	TGTGCCATCAGTGAGTCCGGGGGCGCGGGCTATGGCTACACCTTC	CAISESGGAGYGYTF
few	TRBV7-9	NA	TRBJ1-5	TGTGCCAGCAGCGCGGACGGATTTAGCAATCAGCCCCAGCATTTT	CASSADGFSNQPQHF
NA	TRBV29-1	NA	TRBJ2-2	TGCAGCGTTGGCCAGCCATCGAACACCGGGGAGCTGTTTTTT	CSVGQPSNTGELFF
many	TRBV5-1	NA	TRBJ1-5	TGCGCCAGCAGCTTGGCCGGACAGCCCAATCAGCCCCAGCATTTT	CASSLAGQPNQPQHF
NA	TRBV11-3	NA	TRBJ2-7	TGTGCCAGCAGCTTAACGGGTAATGCCTACGAGCAGTACTTC	CASSLTGNAYEQYF
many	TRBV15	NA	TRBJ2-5	TGTGCCACCAGCAGACAGGGGAGAGGGGAGACCCAGTACTTC	CATSRQGRGETQYF
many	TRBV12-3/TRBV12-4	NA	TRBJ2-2	TGTGCCAGCAGTTTTGTTGGGGCCGGGGAGCTGTTTTTT	CASSFVGAGELFF
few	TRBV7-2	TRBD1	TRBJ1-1	TGTGCCAGCAGCTTAAAAGTCTCAGGGGGGACTGGCACTGAAGCTTTCTTT	CASSLKVSGGTGTEAFF
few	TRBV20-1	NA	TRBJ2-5	TGCAGCTTGCCCGTACCCGGGACGGGAGAGACCCAGTACTTC	CSLPVPGTGETQYF
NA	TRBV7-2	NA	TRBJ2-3	TGTGCCAGCAGCTTTTGGGGTAGCACAGATACGCAGTATTTT	CASSFWGSTDTQYF
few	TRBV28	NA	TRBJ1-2	TGTGCCAGCACCCTCTGGGGGTCCGGCTACACCTTC	CASTLWGSGYTF
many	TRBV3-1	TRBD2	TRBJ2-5	TGTGCCAGCAGCCTCGGGACTAGCGGGCAAGAGACCCAGTACTTC	CASSLGTSGQETQYF
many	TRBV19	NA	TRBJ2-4	TGTGCCAGTAGTCCCGGCAACATTCAGTACTTC	CASSPGNIQYF
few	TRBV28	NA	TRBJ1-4	TGTGCCAGCTCCCTTAGGGGGGTAAGAGAAAAACTGTTTTTT	CASSLRGVREKLFF
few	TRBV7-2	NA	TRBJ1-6	TGTGCCAGCAGCGGTACCAGTAATAATTCACCCCTCCACTTT	CASSGTSNNSPLHF
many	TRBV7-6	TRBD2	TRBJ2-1	TGTGCCAGCAGCTTAGCGAGGTGGGGGGGAGGAAATGAGCAGTTCTTC	CASSLARWGGGNEQFF
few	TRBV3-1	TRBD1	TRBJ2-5	TGTGCCAGCAGCCAAGCGGCAGGGGGAGAGACCCAGTACTTC	CASSQAAGGETQYF
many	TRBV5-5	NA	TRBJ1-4	TGTGCCAGCAGCGTTGGAGGGGGGTTCGGGGGTGAAAAACTGTTTTTT	CASSVGGGFGGEKLFF
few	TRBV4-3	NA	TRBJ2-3	TGCGCCAGCAGCCTTCATACCCGGGGCCTGAGCGGTGATACGCAGTATTTT	CASSLHTRGLSGDTQYF
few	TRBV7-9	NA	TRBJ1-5	TGTGCCAGCAGCTCACAGAACGGGGATCAGCCCCAGCATTTT	CASSSQNGDQPQHF
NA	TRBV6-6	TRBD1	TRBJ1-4	TGTGCCAGCAGTTCTGACAGGGTGGGGGAAAAACTGTTTTTT	CASSSDRVGEKLFF
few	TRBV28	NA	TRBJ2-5	TGTGCCAGCAAATTATCGACAGCTCAAGAGACCCAGTACTTC	CASKLSTAQETQYF
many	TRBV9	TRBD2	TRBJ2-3	TGTGCCAGCAGCGTAAGCGGGGGGCCAGATACGCAGTATTTT	CASSVSGGPDTQYF